The 14 T cell receptor beta chains in this list originate from one sample, sequenced in a study of T cell responses to AZD1222 COVID-19 vaccine (dated by TCRdb to about 2021). The method was the immunoSEQ multiplex PCR assay. Drawn from immuneACCESS, this table holds only the in-frame rearrangements with V and J called that TCRdb kept. Clones are partly lost; checked studies trace under half to an unresolved V gene and leave the rest unexplained. For this sample there are roughly 140,000 clones; 85% to 90% appear just once. The ten most abundant clones make up 1.5% to 2% of the sample. The sample's time point label, decoded: about 28 days (+/-7) after the second vaccine dose. The material sequenced was peripheral blood, taken 28 days after the second AZD1222 dose. These receptors were obtained from an adult who received the AZD1222 COVID-19 vaccine.

Comments on this clone: At one end the junction does not follow the germline gene, possibly because of a read error. The V call is TRBV5-6, the J call TRBJ1-2, with 9 bases fitting TRBD1. The length of the CDR3 is 14 residues. Germline V lookup: CDR1 SGHDT, CDR2 YYEEEE. The CDR3 DNA follows: TGTGCCAGCAGCTCCACAGGGGGCGTATCGGTTCGGAACTTC. Translating gives CASSSTGGVSVRNF.

The chain joins TRBV29-1 to TRBJ2-1, with D perhaps matching TRBD2 (6 bases). Germline values: CDR1 SQVTM, CDR2 ANQGSEA. Trimming left V 2 bases short and J 4 bases short, with 15 bases between. CDR3 length: 15 residues. The CDR3 region is CSVESPWEVYNEQFF. Here the CDR3 DNA reads TGCAGCGTTGAATCGCCGTGGGAGGTTTACAATGAGCAGTTCTTC.

The V call is TRBV7-9, the J call TRBJ1-4; a weak D match, TRBD1 (6 bases). The CDR3 spans 13 residues. Trimming shortened V by 5 bases and J by 8 bases, and 12 bases separated the two germline ends. Germline values: CDR1 SEHNR, CDR2 FQNEAQ (reference sequence). CDR3 region: CASSQGGSEKLFF. CDR3 nucleotide sequence: TGTGCCAGCAGCCAAGGGGGAAGCGAAAAACTGTTTTTT.

The chain uses TRBV5-1 and TRBJ1-1, with a possible D match to TRBD1 (5 bases). This CDR3 comprises 14 residues. CDR1 and CDR2 from the germline V gene are SGHRS and YFSETQ. Trimming cost V 3 bases and J 4 bases, with 13 bases left between them. CDR3: CASSSGDVATEAFF. As DNA, the CDR3 is TGCGCCAGCAGCTCGGGGGATGTTGCCACTGAAGCTTTCTTT.

The V call is TRBV10-3, the J call TRBJ1-1; D not resolved. V lost 2 bases to trimming and J lost 1 base, with 5 bases between them. This CDR3 spans 13 amino acids. Germline CDR1 reads ENHRY; CDR2 reads SYGVKD. CDR3 sequence reads: CAISEGWNTEAFF. The CDR3 DNA reads as TGTGCCATCAGTGAGGGGTGGAACACTGAAGCTTTCTTT.

The V and J genes are TRBV5-6 and TRBJ1-5; no firm D call. The CDR3 has 12 amino acids. Germline lookup yields CDR1 SGHDT and CDR2 YYEEEE. The V and J ends lost 1 base and 4 bases respectively, with 3 bases between them. The CDR3 coding sequence is TGTGCCAGCAGCTTGCCGAATCAGCCCCAGCATTTT. Amino acids: CASSLPNQPQHF.

The V call is TRBV28, the J call TRBJ1-1, with unresolved D. CDR1 and CDR2 from the germline V gene are MDHEN and SYDVKM. The V end lost 2 bases, the J end lost 4 bases, and 11 bases lay between the germline ends. The CDR3 loop spans 14 amino acids. CDR3: CASSLGAATTEAFF. In nucleotides, the CDR3 is TGTGCCAGCAGTTTAGGCGCAGCAACCACTGAAGCTTTCTTT.

The genes are TRBV28 and TRBJ1-1; 9 nucleotides agree with TRBD1. V shed 3 bases, J shed 3 bases, and the junction held 11 bases outside the gene matches. Per germline, CDR1 MDHEN and CDR2 SYDVKM. The CDR3 extends over 17 amino acids. The CDR3: CASSFYRDRDRDTEAFF. The DNA for the CDR3 is TGTGCCAGCAGTTTTTACCGGGACAGGGATAGGGACACTGAAGCTTTCTTT.

This clone showed up just a few times. The CDR3 spells CAWSYGSAGVESNTQYF. The CDR3, as DNA: TGTGCCTGGAGTTATGGTTCCGCGGGAGTCGAATCAAATACGCAGTATTTT. The chain recombines TRBV30 with TRBJ2-3, with TRBD2 matching 7 bases. Germline CDR1 is GTSNPN and CDR2 is SVGIG (reference sequence). This CDR3 comprises 17 residues. V shed 2 bases and J 7 bases; nucleotides not matched to a gene: 18. Full variable domain (rest looked up from reference TRBV30 and TRBJ2-3): SQTIHQWPATLVQPVGSPLSLECTVEGTSNPNLYWYRQAAGRGLQLLFYSVGIGQISSEVPQNLSASRPQDRQFILSSKKLLLSDSGFYLCAWSYGSAGVESNTQYFGPGTRLTVL.

The chain employs TRBV5-1 and TRBJ2-1; the match to TRBD2 covers 9 bases. Per germline, CDR1 SGHRS and CDR2 YFSETQ. V shed 1 base and J 4 bases; nucleotides not matched to a gene: 6. The CDR3 is made up of 16 amino acids. CDR3 DNA sequence: TGCGCCAGCAGCTTGCCGGGACTAGCCCTATACAATGAGCAGTTCTTC. Amino acids: CASSLPGLALYNEQFF.

V gene TRBV2 combines with J gene TRBJ1-3; D uncertain. Germline CDR1 and CDR2: SNHLY and FYNNEI. The CDR3 covers 15 residues. V was pared by 4 bases and J by 0 bases, with 10 bases between. The CDR3 loop is CASSVGRPSGNTIYF. The DNA of the CDR3 is TGTGCCAGCAGTGTAGGCAGGCCCTCTGGAAACACCATATATTTT.

The chain carries TRBV28 and TRBJ2-3; D possibly matches TRBD1 or TRBD2 (6 bases each). Germline-derived CDR1 and CDR2 are MDHEN and SYDVKM. The ends were cut back, 7 bases at V and 0 bases at J, with 14 bases in the middle. This CDR3 has 15 residues. Here the CDR3 reads CASTVGGPSTDTQYF. CDR3 DNA sequence: TGTGCCAGCACCGTAGGGGGGCCTAGCACAGATACGCAGTATTTT.

The V call is TRBV29-1, the J call TRBJ1-1; 9 bases fit TRBD1. The CDR3 runs 12 residues. Germline trimming cut 6 bases from V and 4 bases from J; bases unmatched to any gene: 3. CDR1 SQVTM and CDR2 ANQGSEA come from the germline V gene. The CDR3 region has the DNA TGCAGCGTCCGGGACAGGGCCACTGAAGCTTTCTTT. Translation gives CSVRDRATEAFF.

The gene calls are TRBV19 and TRBJ2-1, with D perhaps being TRBD1 or TRBD2 (5 bases each). This CDR3 is 10 amino acids long. Germline CDR1 and CDR2: LNHDA and SQIVND (reference sequence). The V end lost 10 bases, the J end lost 12 bases, and 13 bases lay between the germline ends. This CDR3 is CAIPWGWQFF. As DNA, the CDR3 is TGTGCCATCCCGTGGGGGTGGCAGTTCTTC.